Listed here are 5 T cell receptor beta chains from one sample, sequenced in a study of blood T cell repertoires in COVID-19. Produced via immunoSEQ multiplex PCR; TCRdb's table is partial and in-frame only. The table shows 150,000 or so clones, with more than 85% occurring only once. Material for sequencing was peripheral blood. These receptors were obtained from a woman in her seventies with acute or convalescent COVID-19.

The V call is TRBV7-9, the J call TRBJ1-5; 7 positions match TRBD1. V shed 5 bases, J shed 3 bases, and the junction held 13 bases outside the gene matches. The germline V gene has CDR1 SEHNR and CDR2 FQNEAQ (reference sequence). The CDR3 length is 17 residues. CDR3 protein: CASSTTGTASLNQPQHF. The CDR3 coding sequence is TGTGCCAGCAGCACGACGGGGACAGCGTCACTCAATCAGCCCCAGCATTTT.

V is TRBV12-3 or TRBV12-4 and J is TRBJ2-7; 8 positions match TRBD2. The trim removed 8 bases at V and 7 bases at J, leaving 7 bases unmatched. This CDR3 contains 12 residues. CDR3 loop: CASQRGGGEQYV. DNA of the CDR3: TGTGCCAGCCAACGGGGGGGCGGGGAGCAGTACGTC.

The rearrangement joins TRBV5-5 to TRBJ2-2; 7 bases are a match to TRBD1. Germline CDR1 and CDR2: SGHKS and YYEKEE (reference sequence). Trimming took 5 bases from V and 7 from J; bases not matched to a gene: 5. This CDR3 has 13 amino acids. The CDR3 region is CASRTGAGGELFF. For the CDR3, the DNA is TGTGCCAGCAGAACAGGGGCGGGCGGGGAGCTGTTTTTT. The full variable domain, with the rest looked up from reference TRBV5-5 and TRBJ2-2, is DAGVTQSPTHLIKTRGQQVTLRCSPISGHKSVSWYQQVLGQGPQFIFQYYEKEERGRGNFPDRFSARQFPNYSSELNVNALLLGDSALYLCASRTGAGGELFFGEGSRLTVL.

The chain recombines TRBV5-6 with TRBJ1-3; D remains unclear. The CDR3 contains 18 residues. Trimming left V 0 bases short and J 0 bases short, with 16 bases between. Germline V gene lookup returns CDR1 SGHDT and CDR2 YYEEEE. In nucleotides, the CDR3 is TGTGCCAGCAGCTTGGAATCCTCGGCGGATCGCTCTGGAAACACCATATATTTT. Translated, it gives CASSLESSADRSGNTIYF.

The chain uses TRBV6-5 and TRBJ1-2; possibly TRBD1 for D (6 bases). This CDR3 is 12 amino acids long. CDR1 and CDR2 (germline): MNHEY, SVGAGI. Trimming removed 6 bases from V and 7 bases from J, with 12 bases in between. The CDR3 DNA reads as TGTGCCAGCAGCAGAGACAGGAGTGGCTACACCTTC. It yields the protein CASSRDRSGYTF.